These T cell receptor beta chains were read from a single sample in a study of cytomegalovirus exposure and HLA in healthy donors. Only in-frame clones appear in the TCRdb table, and some are missing; sequencing was by immunoSEQ multiplex PCR. The top ten hold under 25% of the sample, which has 75,000 to 95,000 clones, about two thirds seen once. The specimen sequenced was PBMCs. The receptors stem from a woman aged 45-65 years in good health and CMV-seropositive. Each CDR3 is given with its conserved first and last residue.

j_gene,v_gene,CDR3aa
TRBJ2-2,TRBV29-1,CSVGPPGRTGELFF
TRBJ2-3,TRBV30,CAWSVLSGSSTDTQYF
TRBJ2-7,TRBV6-6,CASSTTPAGYEQYF
TRBJ2-7,TRBV18,CASSPSSGGYEQYF
TRBJ2-7,TRBV15,CATSSPRQLGADEQYF
TRBJ1-6,TRBV6-4,CASHTPSQGPYNSPLHF
TRBJ2-7,TRBV28,CASSFSTAWDEQYF
TRBJ2-2,TRBV7-9,CASSLDLGGLNTGELFF
TRBJ2-4,TRBV5-6,CASSRRQGGNIQYF
TRBJ1-1,TRBV28,CASSFDREDTEAFF
TRBJ2-5,TRBV5-6,CASSLMTGGSGETQYF
TRBJ1-3,TRBV6-5,CASSLAGTGNTIYF
TRBJ2-7,TRBV2,CASSNPGQSYEQYF
-,TRBV7-8,CASSTLLLGQDTYEQYF
TRBJ2-1,TRBV14,CASSLSGVADNEQFF
TRBJ2-3,TRBV30,CAWSAHRTSGGGDTQYF
TRBJ1-2,TRBV7-9,CASSLVAATMCTF
TRBJ1-4,TRBV2,CASSEAPGQTGEKLFF
TRBJ2-1,TRBV5-1,CASSLERLPLGEQFF
TRBJ1-2,TRBV10-3,CAISEQTDISYGYTF
TRBJ2-7,TRBV2,CASRGGSAGAIRDYEQYF
TRBJ2-7,TRBV6-5,CASSPWGGPAYEQYF
TRBJ1-5,TRBV19,CASSIGRDQPQHF
TRBJ1-1,TRBV6-5,CASTKQLNTEAFF
TRBJ2-5,TRBV7-6,CASSLRDGGGPETQYF
TRBJ2-3,TRBV28,CASKSRSSGPRGDTQYF
TRBJ1-1,TRBV2,CASSGGNTEAFF
TRBJ2-5,TRBV7-3,CASSLTGQGRETQYF
TRBJ1-1,TRBV7-2,CASSLDRGPTFF
TRBJ2-7,TRBV27,CASSPLLGGRLYEQYF
TRBJ1-2,TRBV25-1,CASSPTGQGWSNYGYTF
TRBJ1-1,TRBV27,CASSSDRGQTEAFF
TRBJ1-1,TRBV5-6,CASSSGGRENTEAFF
TRBJ1-1,TRBV11-2,CASSFPGTGVEAFF
TRBJ2-7,TRBV28,CASSPGHTYEQYF